The subject of this entry is one T cell receptor beta chain. What this receptor recognizes is not known. Base qualities are missing; no much larger clone stands one base away. CDR1 and CDR2 are read off the germline V gene (reference sequence) as DFQATT and SNEGSKA. Its CDR3 holds 13 amino acids, cysteine through phenylalanine. The read is trimmed to its CDR3 DNA, 39 bases read in frame from base 1. V is cut by 5 bases and J by 2 bases, and the space between the germline ends is 7 bases. This sample was taken from a study of T cells after yellow fever vaccination (dated by TCRdb to the late 2010s). Looking at the study overall: The SMART-Seq v4 Ultra Low Input RNA kit was used to prepare libraries from fractions with low cell numbers. To follow T-cell clones before and after both primary and booster YFV17D yellow fever vaccination, bulk TCR alpha and beta repertoires underwent longitudinal sequencing. Two healthy male donors, one aged 18 to 30 and one aged 30 to 40 years, made up the cohort. Blood was collected at multiple timepoints before and after primary and secondary immunization, and bulk PBMC replicates and cell subsets were isolated. General study outcomes and caveats: Because the study included only a couple of donors, the extent to which the findings can be generalized is limited. Computational filtering was required because FACS-sorted repertoires could contain abundant contaminating clonotypes from the bulk population. Compared with the primary T-cell response, the secondary T-cell response was weaker but faster, peaking on day 5 rather than day 15. A small share of clonotypes occurred in both CD4 and CD8 compartments, likely arising from convergent recombination. After the booster, most clones that had expanded after primary vaccination were detected again (around 97% of CD4 and more than 80% of CD8), suggesting broad maintenance of memory.

The treatment or condition label for this specimen denotes: live attenuated yellow fever vaccine strain. A standard Ficoll-Paque protocol was used to isolate PBMCs from peripheral blood. Dynabeads CD4 and CD8 positive selection kits were used to isolate the CD4 and CD8 T-cell fractions. TriZol was used to extract RNA from bulk PBMCs, from CD4 and CD8 fractions, and from dextramer-positive and dextramer-negative fractions. The sequencer was an Illumina NovaSeq 6000. TCR cDNA was made using 5'RACE template switching, a step that added a universal primer site and unique molecular identifiers. Priming for cDNA synthesis came from both the TCR alpha and TCR beta constant segments. Libraries were amplified in two PCR steps, with sample barcodes and sequencing adapters added in the second step. Sequencing of libraries was done on Illumina HiSeq 2500 (2x100 bp) or NovaSeq (2x150 bp). As for the original processing: Reads were demultiplexed and collapsed into UMI consensus sequences with MIGEC, and V(D)J alignment was performed with MiXCR. Vaccine-responding clonotypes were identified with edgeR using replicate PBMC samples, with FDR below 0.01 and a log2 fold change above 5 up to day 15 being required. Each bulk clonotype received a CD4 or CD8 identity based on whether the sequenced CD4 or CD8 repertoire contained that clonotype at higher abundance. TCRdb's own reprocessing of the public reads used fastp at Q25 and MiXCR and kept productive beta chains. Every CDR3 protein is listed once, alongside the most common genes and DNA of its rows. It is TCRdb's table, rather than the study itself, that gives the V and J calls and clone size. This sample lists hundreds of thousands of distinct CDR3 sequences; around 5.2% were detected once. The ten biggest clones cover less than 3.5% of the sample.

The source material was CD4+ T cells sorted from PBMCs, sampled on the day of the yellow fever booster vaccination. The receptor comes from a man between 18 and 35 years old who received the YFV17D yellow fever vaccine. The sequence is built from TRBV20-1 and TRBJ2-6, with no confident D gene call. The DNA reads as follows: TGCAGTGCTCAGACCGCTGGGGCCAACGTCCTGACTTTC. Translation gives CSAQTAGANVLTF.